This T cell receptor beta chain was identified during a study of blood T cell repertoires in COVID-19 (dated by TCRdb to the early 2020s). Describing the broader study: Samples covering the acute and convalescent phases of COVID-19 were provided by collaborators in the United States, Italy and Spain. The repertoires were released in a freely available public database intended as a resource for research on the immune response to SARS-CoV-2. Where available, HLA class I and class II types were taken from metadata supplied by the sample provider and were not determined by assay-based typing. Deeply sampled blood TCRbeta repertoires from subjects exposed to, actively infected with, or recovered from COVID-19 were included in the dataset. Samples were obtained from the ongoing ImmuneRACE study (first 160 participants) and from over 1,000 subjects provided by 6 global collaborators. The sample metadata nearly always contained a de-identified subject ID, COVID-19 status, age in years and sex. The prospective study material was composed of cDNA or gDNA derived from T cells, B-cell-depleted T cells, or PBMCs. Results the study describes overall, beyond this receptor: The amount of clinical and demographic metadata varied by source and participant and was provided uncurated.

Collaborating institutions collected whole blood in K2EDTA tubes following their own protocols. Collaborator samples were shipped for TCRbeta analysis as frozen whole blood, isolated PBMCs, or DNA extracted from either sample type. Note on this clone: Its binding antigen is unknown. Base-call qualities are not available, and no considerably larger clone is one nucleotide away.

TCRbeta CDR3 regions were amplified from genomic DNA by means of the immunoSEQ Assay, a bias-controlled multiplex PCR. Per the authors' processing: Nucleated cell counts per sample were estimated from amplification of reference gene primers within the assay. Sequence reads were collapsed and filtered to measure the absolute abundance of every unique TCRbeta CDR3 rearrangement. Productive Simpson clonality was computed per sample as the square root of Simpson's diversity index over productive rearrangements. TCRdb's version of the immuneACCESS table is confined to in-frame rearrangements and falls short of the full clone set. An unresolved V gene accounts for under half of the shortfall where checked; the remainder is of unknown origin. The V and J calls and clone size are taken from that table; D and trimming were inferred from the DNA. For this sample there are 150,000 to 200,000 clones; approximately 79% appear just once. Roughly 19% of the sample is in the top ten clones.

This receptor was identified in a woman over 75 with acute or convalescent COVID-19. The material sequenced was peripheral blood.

The bases read TGTGCCAGCAGTCCGTGGGACAGTCGTTATGGCTACACCTTC. Its protein is CASSPWDSRYGYTF. The rearrangement joined TRBV28 to TRBJ1-2; 7 bases in between match TRBD1. Unmatched junction bases come to 8, with V trimmed by 5 bases and J by 5 bases. Including the terminal cysteine and phenylalanine, the CDR3 comprises 14 residues. The DNA shown is the 42-base CDR3, in frame from base 1. Reading the germline V gene gives CDR1 MDHEN and CDR2 SYDVKM.